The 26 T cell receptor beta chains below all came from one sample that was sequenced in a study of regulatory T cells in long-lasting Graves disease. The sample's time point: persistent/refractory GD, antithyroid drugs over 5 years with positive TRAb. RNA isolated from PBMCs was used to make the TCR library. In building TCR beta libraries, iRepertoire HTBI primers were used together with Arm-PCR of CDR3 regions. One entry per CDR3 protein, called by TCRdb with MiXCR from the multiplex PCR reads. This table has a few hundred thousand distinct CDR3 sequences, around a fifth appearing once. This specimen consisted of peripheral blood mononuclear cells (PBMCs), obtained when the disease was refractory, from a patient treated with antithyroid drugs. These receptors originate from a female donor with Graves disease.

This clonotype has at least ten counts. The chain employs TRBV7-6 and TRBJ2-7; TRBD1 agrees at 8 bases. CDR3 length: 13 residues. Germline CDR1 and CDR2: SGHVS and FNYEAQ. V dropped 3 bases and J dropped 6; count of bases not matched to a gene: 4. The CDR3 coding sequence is TGTGCCAGCAGCTTGGGACAGGATACCGAGCAGTACTTC. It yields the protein CASSLGQDTEQYF.

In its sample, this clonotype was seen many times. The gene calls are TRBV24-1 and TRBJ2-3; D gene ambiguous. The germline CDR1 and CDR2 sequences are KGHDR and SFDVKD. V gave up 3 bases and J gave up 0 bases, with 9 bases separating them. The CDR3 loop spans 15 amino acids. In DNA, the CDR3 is TGTGCCACCAGTGATAGTTCATCGAGCACAGATACGCAGTATTTT. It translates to CATSDSSSSTDTQYF.

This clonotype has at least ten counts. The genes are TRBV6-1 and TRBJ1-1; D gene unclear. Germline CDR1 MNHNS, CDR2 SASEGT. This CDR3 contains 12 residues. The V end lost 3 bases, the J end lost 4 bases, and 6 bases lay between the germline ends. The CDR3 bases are TGTGCCAGCAGTGATGGCGCCACTGAAGCTTTCTTT. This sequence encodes CASSDGATEAFF.

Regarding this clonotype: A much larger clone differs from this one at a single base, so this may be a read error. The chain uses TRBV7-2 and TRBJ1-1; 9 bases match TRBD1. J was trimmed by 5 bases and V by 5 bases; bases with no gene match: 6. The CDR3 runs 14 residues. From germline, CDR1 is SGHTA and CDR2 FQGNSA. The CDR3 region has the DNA TGTGCCAGCAGCAAACAGGGGGCGGGTACTGAAGCTTTCTTT. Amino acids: CASSKQGAGTEAFF.

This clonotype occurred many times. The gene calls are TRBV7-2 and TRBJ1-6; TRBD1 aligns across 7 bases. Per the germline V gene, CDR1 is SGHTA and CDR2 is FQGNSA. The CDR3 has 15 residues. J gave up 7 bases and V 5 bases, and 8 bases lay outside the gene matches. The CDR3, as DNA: TGTGCCAGCAGCGTCCAATCAGGGGGGAATTCACCCCTCCACTTT. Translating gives CASSVQSGGNSPLHF.

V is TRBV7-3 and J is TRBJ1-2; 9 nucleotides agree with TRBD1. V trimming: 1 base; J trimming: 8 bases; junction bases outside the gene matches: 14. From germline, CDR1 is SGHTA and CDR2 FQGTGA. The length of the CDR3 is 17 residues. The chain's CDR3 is CASSLMPGTGRVEGYTF. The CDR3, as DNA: TGTGCCAGCAGCTTAATGCCCGGGACAGGGAGGGTTGAGGGCTACACCTTC.

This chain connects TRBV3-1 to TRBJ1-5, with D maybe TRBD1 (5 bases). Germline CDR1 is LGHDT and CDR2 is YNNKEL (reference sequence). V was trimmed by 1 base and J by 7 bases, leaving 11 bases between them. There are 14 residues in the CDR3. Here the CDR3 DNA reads TGTGCCAGCAGCCAAGGGGGCGGCGTCCAGCCCCAGCATTTT. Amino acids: CASSQGGGVQPQHF.

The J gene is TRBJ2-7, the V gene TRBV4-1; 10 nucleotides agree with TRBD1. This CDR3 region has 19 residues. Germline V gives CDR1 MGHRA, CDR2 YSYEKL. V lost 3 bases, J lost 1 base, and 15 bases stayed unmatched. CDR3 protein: CASSHGDGLRDRGSYEQYF. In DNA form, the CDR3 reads TGCGCCAGCAGCCATGGCGACGGCCTCCGGGACAGGGGATCCTACGAGCAGTACTTC.

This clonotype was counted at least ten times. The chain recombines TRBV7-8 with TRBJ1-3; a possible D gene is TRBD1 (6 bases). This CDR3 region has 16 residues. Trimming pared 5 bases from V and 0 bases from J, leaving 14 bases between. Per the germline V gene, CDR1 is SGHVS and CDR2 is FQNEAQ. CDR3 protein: CASSTGQPSSGNTIYF. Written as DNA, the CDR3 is TGTGCCAGCAGCACCGGACAGCCGAGCTCTGGAAACACCATATATTTT.

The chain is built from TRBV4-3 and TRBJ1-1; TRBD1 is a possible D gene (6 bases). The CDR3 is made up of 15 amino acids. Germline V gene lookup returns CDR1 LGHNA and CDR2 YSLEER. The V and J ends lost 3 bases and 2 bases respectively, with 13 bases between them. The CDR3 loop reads CASSQLGQRNTEAFF. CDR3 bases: TGCGCCAGCAGCCAGTTAGGACAGAGAAACACTGAAGCTTTCTTT.

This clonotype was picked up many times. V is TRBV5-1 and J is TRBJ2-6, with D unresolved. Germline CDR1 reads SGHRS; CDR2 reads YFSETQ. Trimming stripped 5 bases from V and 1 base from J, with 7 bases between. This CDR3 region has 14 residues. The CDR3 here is CASRADSGANVLTF. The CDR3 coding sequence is TGCGCCAGCAGGGCAGATTCTGGGGCCAACGTCCTGACTTTC.

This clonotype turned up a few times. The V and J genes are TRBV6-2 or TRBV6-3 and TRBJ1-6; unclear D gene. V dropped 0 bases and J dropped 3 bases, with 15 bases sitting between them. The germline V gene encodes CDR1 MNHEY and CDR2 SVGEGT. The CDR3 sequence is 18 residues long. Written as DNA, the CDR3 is TGTGCCAGCAGTTACTCCCGGGAGAGGCGATTCTATAATTCACCCCTCCACTTT. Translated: CASSYSRERRFYNSPLHF.

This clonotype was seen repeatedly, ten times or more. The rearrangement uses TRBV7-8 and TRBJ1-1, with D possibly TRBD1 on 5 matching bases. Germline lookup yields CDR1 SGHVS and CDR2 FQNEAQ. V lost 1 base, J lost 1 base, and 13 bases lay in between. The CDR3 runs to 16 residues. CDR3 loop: CASSLVDWGPNTEAFF. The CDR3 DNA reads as TGTGCCAGCAGCTTAGTAGATTGGGGACCGAACACTGAAGCTTTCTTT.

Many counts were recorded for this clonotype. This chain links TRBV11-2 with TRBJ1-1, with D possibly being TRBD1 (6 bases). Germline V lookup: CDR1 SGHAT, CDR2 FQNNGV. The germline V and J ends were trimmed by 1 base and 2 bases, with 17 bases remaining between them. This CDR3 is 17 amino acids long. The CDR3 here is CASSLARKRGLNTEAFF. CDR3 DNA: TGTGCCAGCAGCTTAGCGAGGAAGAGGGGGTTAAACACTGAAGCTTTCTTT.

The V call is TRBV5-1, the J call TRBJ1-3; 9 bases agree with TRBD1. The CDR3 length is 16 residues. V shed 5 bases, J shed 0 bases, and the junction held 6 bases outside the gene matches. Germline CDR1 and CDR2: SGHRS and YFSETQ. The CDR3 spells CASRFRTGDSGNTIYF. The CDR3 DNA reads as TGCGCCAGCAGATTTCGGACAGGGGACTCTGGAAACACCATATATTTT.

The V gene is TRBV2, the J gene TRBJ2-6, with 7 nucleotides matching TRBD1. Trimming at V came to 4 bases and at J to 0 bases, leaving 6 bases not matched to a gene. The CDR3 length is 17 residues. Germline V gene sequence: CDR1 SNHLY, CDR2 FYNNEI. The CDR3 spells CASSVRDSTSGANVLTF. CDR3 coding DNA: TGTGCCAGCAGTGTACGGGACAGTACCTCTGGGGCCAACGTCCTGACTTTC.

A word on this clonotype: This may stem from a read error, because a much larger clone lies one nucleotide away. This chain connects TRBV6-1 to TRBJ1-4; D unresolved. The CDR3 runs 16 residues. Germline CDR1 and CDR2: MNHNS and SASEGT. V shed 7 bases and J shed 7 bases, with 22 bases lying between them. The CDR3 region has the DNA TGTGCCAGCACCCCCCTACGAGGAATGGAAGGTGAAAAACTGTTTTTT. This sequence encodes CASTPLRGMEGEKLFF.

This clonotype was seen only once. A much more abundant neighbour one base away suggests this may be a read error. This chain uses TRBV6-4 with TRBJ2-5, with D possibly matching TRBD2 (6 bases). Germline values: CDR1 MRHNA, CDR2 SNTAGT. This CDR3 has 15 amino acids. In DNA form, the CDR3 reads TGTGTCAGCAAGATAGGGCAGGGAGGCTGGGAGACCCAGTACTTC. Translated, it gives CVSKIGQGGWETQYF.

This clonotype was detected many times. The CDR3 DNA sequence: TGTGCCAGCAGCTTCCCCATGGGACATCCTTTAGCTAACTATGGCTACACCTTC. It codes for CASSFPMGHPLANYGYTF. The V call is TRBV7-2, the J call TRBJ1-2, with a possible D match to TRBD1 (6 bases). CDR1 SGHTA and CDR2 FQGNSA come from the germline V gene. The germline V and J ends were trimmed by 3 bases and 0 bases, with 20 bases remaining between them. The CDR3 sequence is 18 residues long.

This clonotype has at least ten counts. CDR3 coding DNA: TGTGCCAGCAGTGCCCCTGGCAGGGTGGGGGATTCACCCCTCCACTTT. This gives the protein CASSAPGRVGDSPLHF. The chain has TRBV28 and TRBJ1-6, with a tentative D call TRBD1 (5 bases). The CDR3 has 16 amino acids. The V end lost 5 bases, the J end lost 8 bases, and 19 bases lay between the germline ends. Germline CDR1 MDHEN, CDR2 SYDVKM.

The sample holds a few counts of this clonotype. The CDR3: CSARERGFYGYTF. Here the CDR3 DNA reads TGCAGTGCTAGAGAAAGGGGTTTCTATGGCTACACCTTC. V gene TRBV20-1 combines with J gene TRBJ1-2, with D possibly TRBD1 on 5 matching bases. V gave up 0 bases and J gave up 4 bases, with 9 bases separating them. The germline gives CDR1 DFQATT, CDR2 SNEGSKA (reference sequence). CDR3 size: 13 residues.

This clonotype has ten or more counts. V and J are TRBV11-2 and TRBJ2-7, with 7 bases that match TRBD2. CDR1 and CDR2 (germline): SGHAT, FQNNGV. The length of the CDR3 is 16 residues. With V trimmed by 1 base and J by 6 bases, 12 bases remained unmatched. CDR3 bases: TGTGCCAGCAGCTTAGGTAGTCGAAGCGGGGAAGGCGAGCAGTACTTC. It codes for CASSLGSRSGEGEQYF.

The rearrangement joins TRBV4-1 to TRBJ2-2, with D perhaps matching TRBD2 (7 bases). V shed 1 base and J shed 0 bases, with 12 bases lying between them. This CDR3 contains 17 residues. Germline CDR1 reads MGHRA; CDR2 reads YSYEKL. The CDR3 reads CASSQGRRGPNTGELFF. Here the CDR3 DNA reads TGCGCCAGCAGCCAAGGTCGGCGGGGGCCGAACACCGGGGAGCTGTTTTTT.

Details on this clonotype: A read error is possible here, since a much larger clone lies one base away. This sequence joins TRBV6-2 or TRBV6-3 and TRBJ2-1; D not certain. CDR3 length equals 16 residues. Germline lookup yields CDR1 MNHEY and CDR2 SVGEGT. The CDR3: CASTVDEPPLLNGQFF. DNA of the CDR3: TGTGCCAGCACCGTAGACGAACCGCCCCTGCTCAATGGGCAGTTCTTC.

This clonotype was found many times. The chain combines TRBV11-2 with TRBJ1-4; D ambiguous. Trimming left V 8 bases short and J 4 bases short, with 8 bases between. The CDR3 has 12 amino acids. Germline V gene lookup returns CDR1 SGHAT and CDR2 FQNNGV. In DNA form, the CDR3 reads TGTGCCAGCGGCCAGAATAATGAAAAACTGTTTTTT. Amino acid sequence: CASGQNNEKLFF.

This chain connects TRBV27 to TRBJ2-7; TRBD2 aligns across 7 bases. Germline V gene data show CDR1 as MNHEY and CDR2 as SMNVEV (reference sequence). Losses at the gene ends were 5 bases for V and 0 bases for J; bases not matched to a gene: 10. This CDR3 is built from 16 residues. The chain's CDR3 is CASSETSLESSYEQYF. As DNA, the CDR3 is TGTGCCAGCAGTGAGACTAGCCTCGAATCCTCCTACGAGCAGTACTTC.